Below, one T cell receptor beta chain is given with its context. As processed by the authors: Estimates of nucleated cell counts were drawn from the amplification of reference gene primers. Only in-frame clones appear in the TCRdb table, and some are missing; sequencing was by immunoSEQ multiplex PCR. The D gene and trimming were derived from the DNA, and the V and J assignments and clone size from that table. The table has roughly 250,000 clones, approximately 90% seen once. This specimen belongs to a study of blood T cell repertoires in COVID-19. This TCR came from a woman aged 40 to 50 with acute or convalescent COVID-19. Sequencing used peripheral blood.

DNA of the CDR3: TGTGCCAGCAGTGAATCGGGCAGGGGGCGCTCTGTTTTCGAAAAACTGTTTTTT. Residues: CASSESGRGRSVFEKLFF. The V gene is TRBV6-1, the J gene TRBJ1-4; 8 nucleotides line up with TRBD1. In germline, CDR1 is MNHNS, CDR2 SASEGT. The CDR3 is made up of 18 amino acids. With 2 bases clipped from V and 8 bases from J, the junction kept 16 bases outside the gene matches.